Listed below are T cell receptor beta chains from one sample, sequenced in a study of shared clonotypes between healthy human individuals. Libraries were prepared by immunoSEQ multiplex PCR; TCRdb keeps only in-frame clonotypes and omits some of them. The sample gives approximately 1.5 million clones, approximately 98.5% of which show up once; approximately 0.38% is in the top ten. The sample consisted of naive CD4+ T cells sorted from blood. The receptors here all came from a man aged 25 to 45 in good health. CDR3s include the opening cysteine and the closing phenylalanine or tryptophan. A D gene is named only where the DNA matches it firmly. A row's size may be missing; if present it is once, few, many or a size class.

D gene | J gene | clone size | CDR3 length | V gene | CDR3 protein | CDR3 DNA
TRBD2 | TRBJ2-3 | - | 15 | TRBV5-1 | CASRRTGTSVDTQYF | TGCGCCAGCAGGCGTACCGGGACTAGTGTAGATACGCAGTATTTT
TRBD1 | TRBJ2-4 | - | 16 | TRBV6-5 | CASSSLTGRPKNIQYF | TGTGCCAGCAGTTCTTTGACAGGGCGACCCAAAAACATTCAGTACTTC
- | TRBJ2-3 | - | 13 | TRBV18 | CASLEGSTDTQYF | TGTGCCAGCTTAGAGGGTAGCACAGATACGCAGTATTTT
- | TRBJ2-5 | - | 14 | TRBV27 | CASSSRAVQETQYF | TGTGCCAGCAGTTCACGGGCAGTCCAAGAGACCCAGTACTTC
- | TRBJ2-3 | - | 16 | TRBV10-2 | CASSESYTFSADTQYF | TGCGCCAGCAGTGAGTCATATACGTTTTCAGCAGATACGCAGTATTTT
TRBD1 | TRBJ1-5 | - | 16 | TRBV7-2 | CASSLGIFGTGQPQHF | TGTGCCAGCAGCTTAGGGATCTTTGGGACAGGACAGCCCCAGCATTTT
TRBD2 | TRBJ2-3 | - | 15 | TRBV7-9 | CASSLAAGSTDTQYF | TGTGCCAGCAGCTTAGCAGCGGGGAGCACAGATACGCAGTATTTT
TRBD1 | TRBJ2-7 | - | 16 | TRBV4-1 | CASSHTRDRGYYEQYF | TGCGCCAGCAGCCACACCCGGGACAGGGGGTACTACGAGCAGTACTTC
- | TRBJ2-6 | once | 14 | TRBV6-6 | CASHRGSGANVLTF | TGTGCCAGCCACCGGGGCTCTGGGGCCAACGTCCTGACTTTC
- | TRBJ2-5 | - | 16 | TRBV5-4 | CASSLAAGLIQETQYF | TGTGCCAGCAGCTTGGCCGCGGGGTTAATTCAAGAGACCCAGTACTTC
- | TRBJ1-2 | once | 14 | TRBV10-3 | CAISESQTNYGYTF | TGTGCCATCAGTGAGTCCCAGACCAACTATGGCTACACCTTC
TRBD1 | TRBJ2-3 | - | 16 | TRBV28 | CASTQGARVLSDTQYF | TGTGCCAGCACACAGGGGGCGAGGGTACTCTCAGATACGCAGTATTTT
TRBD2 | TRBJ2-1 | once | 17 | TRBV9 | CASSVGIGEGHSNEQFF | TGTGCCAGCAGCGTAGGGATAGGGGAGGGCCACAGCAATGAGCAGTTCTTC
TRBD1 | TRBJ1-1 | - | 17 | TRBV7-9 | CASSLRPDRVGGTEAFF | TGTGCCAGCAGCTTACGACCCGACAGGGTGGGGGGCACTGAAGCTTTCTTT
TRBD2 | TRBJ2-1 | - | 17 | TRBV5-1 | CASSLGLAGTFYNEQFF | TGCGCCAGCAGCTTGGGACTAGCGGGAACATTCTACAATGAGCAGTTCTTC
TRBD2 | TRBJ2-7 | - | 14 | TRBV7-9 | CASSFTGGDYEQYF | TGTGCCAGCAGCTTTACGGGAGGGGACTACGAGCAGTACTTC
TRBD2 | TRBJ2-6 | - | 18 | TRBV9 | CASSVEVAGNSGANVLTF | TGTGCCAGCAGCGTAGAAGTAGCGGGGAACTCTGGGGCCAACGTCCTGACTTTC
TRBD1 | TRBJ2-7 | - | 14 | TRBV7-2 | CASSKDRASYEQYF | TGTGCCAGCAGCAAGGACAGGGCGTCCTACGAGCAGTACTTC
- | TRBJ1-5 | - | 13 | TRBV19 | CASSLQRNQPQHF | TGTGCCAGTAGTCTGCAGCGCAATCAGCCCCAGCATTTT
- | TRBJ2-1 | - | 17 | TRBV7-9 | CASSFLGAASSYNEQFF | TGTGCCAGCAGCTTCCTTGGGGCAGCCAGCTCCTACAATGAGCAGTTCTTC
TRBD1 | TRBJ2-1 | - | 13 | TRBV23-1 | CASKNRGRDEQFF | TGCGCCAGCAAAAACAGGGGGCGGGATGAGCAGTTCTTC
- | TRBJ2-1 | once | 15 | TRBV11-3 | CASSLGPSSYNEQFF | TGTGCCAGCAGCTTGGGCCCGAGCTCCTACAATGAGCAGTTCTTC
- | TRBJ1-4 | - | 15 | TRBV18 | CASSPELGENEKLFF | TGTGCCAGCTCACCAGAGTTAGGGGAAAATGAAAAACTGTTTTTT